Shown below are 32 T cell receptor beta chains from a single sample sequenced in a study of CD8 T cells in Susac syndrome. RNA was extracted with the RNeasy kit, and a quantity of about 0.45 to 1 ug was reverse transcribed using random hexamers. From the immunoSEQ multiplex PCR reads, TCRdb called clonotypes with MiXCR, one entry per CDR3 protein. The sample shows about 200,000 distinct CDR3 sequences, 90% to 95% of them seen only once. Source material: CD4+ T cells from PBMCs. These receptors all come from a human donor in good health.

This clonotype was recorded once. The chain has TRBV28 and TRBJ1-2, with D unresolved. CDR3 length: 14 residues. Trimming pared 6 bases from V and 2 bases from J, leaving 13 bases between. Germline CDR1 and CDR2: MDHEN and SYDVKM. CDR3 region: CASRHMNDNYGYTF. CDR3 in DNA: TGTGCCAGCAGACACATGAACGACAACTATGGCTACACCTTC.

This clonotype was recorded only once. This chain uses TRBV20-1 with TRBJ2-3; 9 nucleotides align to TRBD2. There are 15 residues in the CDR3. Germline V gene lookup returns CDR1 DFQATT and CDR2 SNEGSKA (reference sequence). The V gene end was trimmed by 3 bases and the J gene end by 1 base; junction bases not matched to a gene: 5. DNA for the CDR3: TGCAGTGCTAGGGGCGCTAGCGGGGGCACAGATACGCAGTATTTT. This sequence encodes CSARGASGGTDTQYF.

The J gene is TRBJ1-4, the V gene TRBV7-9; D is unresolved. Germline CDR1 reads SEHNR; CDR2 reads FQNEAQ (reference sequence). The V and J ends lost 6 bases and 0 bases respectively, with 8 bases between them. This CDR3 has 14 amino acids. This CDR3 is CASSSSPTNEKLFF. The CDR3 bases are TGTGCCAGCAGTTCATCCCCAACTAATGAAAAACTGTTTTTT.

J is TRBJ2-5 and V is TRBV29-1, with a possible D match to TRBD1 (6 bases). The ends were cut back, 6 bases at V and 5 bases at J, with 16 bases in the middle. The germline gives CDR1 SQVTM, CDR2 ANQGSEA. The CDR3 length is 13 residues. CDR3 loop: CSVGRDTRETQYF. The DNA of the CDR3 is TGCAGCGTCGGCCGGGACACTCGGGAGACCCAGTACTTC.

V is TRBV10-3 and J is TRBJ2-1; no clear D gene. This CDR3 spans 13 amino acids. Trimming cost V 9 bases and J 6 bases, with 15 bases left between them. CDR1 ENHRY and CDR2 SYGVKD come from the germline V gene. CDR3 sequence reads: CAISSHLGNEQFF. The CDR3, as DNA: TGTGCCATATCTTCCCATCTGGGCAATGAGCAGTTCTTC.

V is TRBV9 and J is TRBJ2-2; tentative D call: TRBD2 (7 bases). The germline CDR1 and CDR2 sequences are SGDLS and YYNGEE. The V gene lost 3 bases and the J gene lost 4 bases, with 16 bases spanning the gap. This CDR3 is 16 amino acids long. The CDR3 nucleotides are TGTGCCAGCAGCGCCTCGGGGGGCCCAGCCACCGGGGAGCTGTTTTTT. Amino acids: CASSASGGPATGELFF. The full variable domain, its missing parts supplied by reference TRBV9 and TRBJ2-2, is DSGVTQTPKHLITATGQRVTLRCSPRSGDLSVYWYQQSLDQGLQFLIQYYNGEERAKGNILERFSAQQFPDLHSELNLSSLELGDSALYFCASSASGGPATGELFFGEGSRLTVL.

This chain joins TRBV27 and TRBJ2-7; TRBD2 agrees at 7 bases. V gave up 5 bases and J gave up 3 bases; unmatched junction bases: 10. This CDR3 has 15 residues. Germline V gene lookup returns CDR1 MNHEY and CDR2 SMNVEV (reference sequence). The CDR3 DNA sequence: TGTGCCAGCAGTGCGGGCTGGGGGGGGAGCTACGAGCAGTACTTC. This gives the protein CASSAGWGGSYEQYF.

This clonotype was seen just once. This chain links TRBV19 with TRBJ2-1, with D unclear. The germline V and J ends were trimmed by 5 bases and 5 bases, with 13 bases remaining between them. The CDR3 consists of 14 residues. The germline CDR1 and CDR2 sequences are LNHDA and SQIVND (reference sequence). The CDR3 DNA is TGTGCCAGTAGTCCAAGACCGAGGCACAATGAGCAGTTCTTC. It yields the protein CASSPRPRHNEQFF. Complete variable domain (other parts from reference TRBV19 and TRBJ2-1): DGGITQSPKYLFRKEGQNVTLSCEQNLNHDAMYWYRQDPGQGLRLIYYSQIVNDFQKGDIAEGYSVSREKKESFPLTVTSAQKNPTAFYLCASSPRPRHNEQFFGPGTRLTVL.

This clonotype is a singleton in its sample. This rearrangement joins TRBV3-1 to TRBJ1-5, with D possibly TRBD1 on 6 matching bases. CDR3 length equals 14 residues. CDR1 is LGHDT, CDR2 YNNKEL, per germline (reference sequence). The ends were cut back, 3 bases at V and 11 bases at J, with 17 bases in the middle. The CDR3 DNA sequence: TGTGCCAGCAGCCAGGGAGCGGGGGCTAGGGCCCAGCATTTT. This encodes CASSQGAGARAQHF.

This clonotype was counted once. The chain links TRBV20-1 to TRBJ2-1, with TRBD2 matching over 8 bases. Trimming removed 5 bases from V and 1 base from J; junction bases left unmatched: 16. The germline CDR1 and CDR2 sequences are DFQATT and SNEGSKA (reference sequence). CDR3 size: 18 residues. CDR3 sequence reads: CSASRTSLNRPSYNEQFF. CDR3 coding DNA: TGCAGTGCTTCCCGGACTAGCCTTAACCGACCTTCCTACAATGAGCAGTTCTTC.

V gene TRBV19 combines with J gene TRBJ1-5; D gene uncertain. Germline V gives CDR1 LNHDA, CDR2 SQIVND (reference sequence). This CDR3 has 14 residues. V lost 5 bases and J 3 bases, leaving 11 bases between the germline ends. The CDR3 DNA reads TGTGCCAGTAGTTGGTCAGCTTCCAATCAGCCCCAGCATTTT. Translation: CASSWSASNQPQHF.

This CDR3 is CASSQWTGEETQYF. The CDR3 DNA reads as TGTGCCAGCAGTCAATGGACAGGGGAAGAGACCCAGTACTTC. The chain uses TRBV12-3 or TRBV12-4 and TRBJ2-5; the match to TRBD1 covers 9 bases. The CDR3 length is 14 residues. Germline trimming cut 5 bases from V and 3 bases from J; bases unmatched to any gene: 4.

This chain links TRBV25-1 with TRBJ2-3; 7 positions match TRBD2. Germline trimming cut 2 bases from V and 7 bases from J; bases unmatched to any gene: 3. The germline CDR1 and CDR2 sequences are MGHDK and SYGVNS. The CDR3 is 13 residues long. CDR3 sequence (DNA): TGTGCCAGCAGTGAAGGGGGGGTTAATACGCAGTATTTT. This encodes CASSEGGVNTQYF.

The chain recombines TRBV29-1 with TRBJ2-2; the match to TRBD2 covers 14 bases. V lost 5 bases, J lost 8 bases, and 10 bases stayed unmatched. CDR1 and CDR2 (germline): SQVTM, ANQGSEA. CDR3 length equals 16 residues. The DNA for the CDR3 is TGCAGCGTTCGGGGACTAGCGGGAGTCCCATGGGGGGAGCTGTTTTTT. Amino acid sequence: CSVRGLAGVPWGELFF.

The CDR3 sequence: CSARAHPGPYEQYF. As DNA, the CDR3 is TGCAGTGCTAGGGCTCACCCAGGGCCCTACGAGCAGTACTTC. The chain is built from TRBV20-1 and TRBJ2-7; TRBD1 might be the D (5 bases). Per the germline V gene, CDR1 is DFQATT and CDR2 is SNEGSKA (reference sequence). The ends were cut back, 3 bases at V and 2 bases at J, with 14 bases in the middle. The CDR3 covers 14 residues.

This clonotype was seen only a few times. This chain links TRBV5-1 with TRBJ1-4; D remains ambiguous. Germline lookup yields CDR1 SGHRS and CDR2 YFSETQ. CDR3 length: 15 amino acids. Trimming cost V 0 bases and J 0 bases, with 6 bases left between them. CDR3: CASSLAGSTNEKLFF. The CDR3 DNA sequence: TGCGCCAGCAGCTTGGCCGGGTCAACTAATGAAAAACTGTTTTTT.

This sequence joins TRBV5-4 and TRBJ2-7; D gene uncertain. The CDR3 runs 13 residues. Germline V CDR1 and CDR2: SGHNT, YYREEE (reference sequence). V lost 3 bases and J 0 bases, leaving 7 bases between the germline ends. The chain's CDR3 is CASSWGNSYEQYV. The CDR3 DNA reads TGTGCCAGCAGCTGGGGTAACTCCTACGAGCAGTACGTC.

This sequence joins TRBV5-4 and TRBJ2-7; the D gene is possibly TRBD2 (5 bases). V was shortened by 3 bases and J by 1 base, with 14 bases between the two germline ends. Germline CDR1 and CDR2: SGHNT and YYREEE (reference sequence). This CDR3 spans 15 amino acids. This chain's CDR3 is CASSSKDGNSYEQYV. The CDR3 region has the DNA TGTGCCAGCAGCTCCAAGGACGGGAATTCCTACGAGCAGTACGTC.

The V and J genes are TRBV3-1 and TRBJ2-1, with D possibly being TRBD1 (6 bases). V lost 4 bases to trimming and J lost 5 bases, with 15 bases between them. The CDR3 sequence is 15 residues long. The germline gives CDR1 LGHDT, CDR2 YNNKEL (reference sequence). This CDR3 is CASSLDPGTHNEQFF. CDR3 sequence (DNA): TGTGCCAGCAGCCTCGACCCCGGGACACACAATGAGCAGTTCTTC.

This clonotype was seen only once. V is TRBV27 and J is TRBJ2-7, with D possibly matching TRBD1 (6 bases). This CDR3 has 13 residues. V gave up 3 bases and J gave up 5 bases, with 11 bases separating them. Germline CDR1 and CDR2: MNHEY and SMNVEV (reference sequence). The CDR3 sequence is CASSFWGQNEQYF. CDR3 sequence (DNA): TGTGCCAGCAGTTTCTGGGGACAAAACGAGCAGTACTTC.

There are a few counts of this clonotype. The chain employs TRBV7-9 and TRBJ2-5; TRBD2 might be the D (5 bases). Germline V CDR1 and CDR2: SEHNR, FQNEAQ (reference sequence). This CDR3 has 14 residues. V was pared by 5 bases and J by 7 bases, with 17 bases between. The CDR3 bases are TGTGCCAGCAGCCGTTCGAGACCCGAGGGGACCCAGTACTTC. Amino acids: CASSRSRPEGTQYF.

The chain has TRBV11-2 and TRBJ2-5; D gene uncertain. This CDR3 is 13 amino acids long. Trimming left V 5 bases short and J 5 bases short, with 12 bases between. Germline V gene sequence: CDR1 SGHAT, CDR2 FQNNGV. Here the CDR3 DNA reads TGTGCCAGCAGCGTAGGATCCGGGGAGACCCAGTACTTC. Residues: CASSVGSGETQYF.

The genes are TRBV7-9 and TRBJ2-5; maybe TRBD1 (5 bases). V lost 7 bases to trimming and J lost 3 bases, with 12 bases between them. Germline V gene sequence: CDR1 SEHNR, CDR2 FQNEAQ (reference sequence). This CDR3 has 13 residues. The CDR3 DNA reads as TGTGCCAGCAAACCCACAGGCGAAGAGACCCAGTACTTC. Its translation is CASKPTGEETQYF.

The CDR3 here is CASSEAGGGAGYGYTF. CDR3 sequence (DNA): TGTGCCAGCAGTGAAGCCGGAGGGGGCGCTGGATATGGCTACACCTTC. This chain links TRBV6-1 with TRBJ1-2; TRBD1 matches at 7 bases. CDR3 length equals 16 residues. V shed 0 bases, J shed 5 bases, and the junction held 9 bases outside the gene matches. The V gene's germline CDR1 is MNHNS and CDR2 SASEGT.

The chain employs TRBV29-1 and TRBJ1-5; D remains ambiguous. CDR1 is SQVTM and CDR2 is ANQGSEA in the germline V gene. Between the trimmed V and J ends, which lost 6 bases and 4 bases, there was a span of 13 bases. The CDR3 covers 13 residues. The CDR3 DNA reads TGCAGCGTCCTGCCGGGGTCTAATCAGCCCCAGCATTTT. This gives the protein CSVLPGSNQPQHF.

V gene TRBV3-1 combines with J gene TRBJ1-1; the match to TRBD1 covers 7 bases. This CDR3 is built from 13 residues. The germline CDR1 and CDR2 sequences are LGHDT and YNNKEL (reference sequence). Trimming removed 6 bases from V and 4 bases from J; junction bases left unmatched: 5. CDR3 nucleotide sequence: TGTGCCAGCAGTCTTCAGGGGGGCACTGAAGCTTTCTTT. Its protein product is CASSLQGGTEAFF.

The chain uses TRBV20-1 and TRBJ1-4; no clear D gene. The CDR3 is 14 amino acids. Germline V gives CDR1 DFQATT, CDR2 SNEGSKA (reference sequence). The V gene lost 4 bases and the J gene lost 0 bases, with 9 bases spanning the gap. CDR3 protein: CSATREPTNEKLFF. DNA for the CDR3: TGCAGTGCTACCCGGGAACCAACTAATGAAAAACTGTTTTTT.

Here the CDR3 reads CAISEPPGEQYV. As DNA, the CDR3 is TGTGCCATCAGTGAACCCCCAGGGGAGCAGTACGTC. This rearrangement joins TRBV10-3 to TRBJ2-7; tentative D call: TRBD1 (5 bases). CDR1 ENHRY and CDR2 SYGVKD come from the germline V gene. This CDR3 has 12 residues. V was trimmed by 3 bases and J by 7 bases, leaving 10 bases between them.

The chain links TRBV6-5 to TRBJ1-2; D is unresolved. The germline V gene has CDR1 MNHEY and CDR2 SVGAGI. This CDR3 region has 11 residues. V was shortened by 2 bases and J by 8 bases, with 6 bases between the two germline ends. The CDR3 nucleotides read TGTGCCAGCAGTTACGAGGGAGGCTACACCTTC. It specifies CASSYEGGYTF.

The gene calls are TRBV29-1 and TRBJ2-1; TRBD2 might be the D (6 bases). The germline V gene encodes CDR1 SQVTM and CDR2 ANQGSEA. V was cut by 7 bases and J by 4 bases, with 17 bases left in between. CDR3 length equals 14 residues. CDR3 sequence (DNA): TGCAGCGCCCAGACCGACGGGAGTTACAATGAGCAGTTCTTC. Residues: CSAQTDGSYNEQFF.

V is TRBV14 and J is TRBJ1-5; a possible D gene is TRBD1 (5 bases). Germline lookup yields CDR1 SGHDN and CDR2 FVKESK. The CDR3 sequence is 15 residues long. The V gene lost 3 bases and the J gene lost 2 bases, with 11 bases spanning the gap. The CDR3 DNA reads TGTGCCAGCAGCCAGGGGGTGGGTGGCAATCAGCCCCAGCATTTT. Translated: CASSQGVGGNQPQHF.

The chain is built from TRBV29-1 and TRBJ2-3, with TRBD2 as a possible D gene (6 bases). V gave up 0 bases and J gave up 0 bases, with 7 bases separating them. Per the germline V gene, CDR1 is SQVTM and CDR2 is ANQGSEA. This CDR3 is 14 amino acids long. Here the CDR3 DNA reads TGCAGCGTTGAAGATAGCGGTAGCACAGATACGCAGTATTTT. The encoded protein is CSVEDSGSTDTQYF.